Below, 22 T cell receptor beta chains from the same sample are listed, as sequenced in a study of cytomegalovirus exposure and HLA in healthy donors. Researchers ran the PCR with 60 Vbeta and 13 Jbeta primers. The repertoire was sequenced with immunoSEQ multiplex PCR; TCRdb's copy has only in-frame clones and lacks some. The sample records about 150,000 clones, approximately 80% being singletons. The specimen sequenced was PBMCs. These receptors were taken from a male donor in good health and CMV-seronegative.

This clone appeared a few times. This chain connects TRBV19 to TRBJ2-7, with TRBD2 matching over 7 bases. Germline values: CDR1 LNHDA, CDR2 SQIVND (reference sequence). V shed 3 bases and J 3 bases; nucleotides not matched to a gene: 14. CDR3 length equals 17 residues. In nucleotides, the CDR3 is TGTGCCAGTAGTATCTCGGGTAGCGGGCCCCTTAACTACGAGCAGTACTTC. It yields the protein CASSISGSGPLNYEQYF.

This rearrangement joins TRBV6-4 to TRBJ2-7; the match to TRBD2 covers 12 bases. This CDR3 has 13 residues. V was clipped by 5 bases and J by 7 bases; unmatched bases: 3. CDR1 and CDR2 from the germline V gene are MRHNA and SNTAGT. CDR3 coding DNA: TGTGCCAGCAGTCCCGGACTAGCGGGGGAGCAGTACTTC. This translates into CASSPGLAGEQYF.

This clone came up a few times. The J gene is TRBJ2-2, the V gene TRBV5-1; D not certain. Germline CDR1 and CDR2: SGHRS and YFSETQ. V lost 7 bases to trimming and J lost 4 bases, with 14 bases between them. This CDR3 is built from 14 residues. CDR3 region: CASARVIRTGELFF. CDR3 in DNA: TGCGCCAGCGCCCGGGTCATTCGCACCGGGGAGCTGTTTTTT.

The chain employs TRBV5-6 and TRBJ2-7; weak D call: TRBD1 (6 bases). Germline V gene sequence: CDR1 SGHDT, CDR2 YYEEEE. The CDR3 loop spans 12 amino acids. V lost 0 bases, J lost 7 bases, and 8 bases lay in between. CDR3 nucleotides: TGTGCCAGCAGCTTGGGGGACACAGAGCAGTACTTC. This gives the protein CASSLGDTEQYF. The complete variable domain, with remaining parts taken from reference TRBV5-6 and TRBJ2-7, reads DAGVTQSPTHLIKTRGQQVTLRCSPKSGHDTVSWYQQALGQGPQFIFQYYEEEERQRGNFPDRFSGHQFPNYSSELNVNALLLGDSALYLCASSLGDTEQYFGPGTRLTVT.

The sample holds one count of this clone. The chain joins TRBV4-1 to TRBJ1-1, with 7 bases aligning to TRBD1. Germline-derived CDR1 and CDR2 are MGHRA and YSYEKL. The CDR3 is 16 residues long. Germline trimming cut 3 bases from V and 12 bases from J; bases unmatched to any gene: 19. CDR3 sequence reads: CASSQQRRGQGMGPFF. The CDR3, as DNA: TGCGCCAGCAGCCAGCAAAGGAGGGGGCAGGGAATGGGACCTTTCTTT.

This chain links TRBV5-1 with TRBJ1-1; TRBD1 agrees at 7 bases. The CDR3 loop spans 18 amino acids. The germline gives CDR1 SGHRS, CDR2 YFSETQ. The V gene end was trimmed by 3 bases and the J gene end by 0 bases; junction bases not matched to a gene: 14. CDR3 sequence: CASSSRSPGQSLNTEAFF. For the CDR3, the DNA is TGCGCCAGCAGCTCGAGATCCCCGGGACAGAGTTTGAACACTGAAGCTTTCTTT.

This chain joins TRBV4-1 and TRBJ2-3; D call uncertain. V gave up 0 bases and J gave up 5 bases, with 6 bases separating them. The CDR3 length is 13 residues. CDR1 is MGHRA and CDR2 is YSYEKL in the germline V gene. The CDR3 nucleotides read TGCGCCAGCAGCCAAGAGGCCGAAGATACGCAGTATTTT. Translation gives CASSQEAEDTQYF.

Remarks on this clone: Here the CDR3 omits its conserved ending phenylalanine or tryptophan, so a read error is the likely source. The DNA is left out, because the CDR3 cannot be placed on it with certainty; the CDR3 is given as TCRdb lists it. The rearrangement links TRBV4-3 to TRBJ2-3; whether TRBD2, the table's D call, matches the DNA was not checked. Germline assignment: CDR1 LGHNA and CDR2 YSLEER. The CDR3 numbers 11 amino acids, ends counted. CDR3 sequence: CASSRTGLAMG.

The J gene is TRBJ2-3, the V gene TRBV2; 8 nucleotides line up with TRBD1. Germline V gene data show CDR1 as SNHLY and CDR2 as FYNNEI. V lost 6 bases, J lost 1 base, and 3 bases stayed unmatched. The CDR3 totals 14 residues. CDR3 loop: CASRQTGGTDTQYF. As DNA, the CDR3 is TGTGCCAGCAGGCAGACAGGGGGCACAGATACGCAGTATTTT.

The rearrangement joins TRBV15 to TRBJ2-5; D not resolved. The V gene's germline CDR1 is LNHNV and CDR2 YYDKDF (reference sequence). This CDR3 has 14 amino acids. The V end was cut by 0 bases, the J end by 3 bases, with 8 bases between. CDR3 sequence: CATSRDFTEETQYF. CDR3 bases: TGTGCCACCAGCAGAGATTTTACTGAAGAGACCCAGTACTTC.

DNA for the CDR3: TGCGCCAGCAGCTTAGGGACAGGGGGCGCTTCACCCCTCCACTTT. Protein sequence: CASSLGTGGASPLHF. The rearrangement links TRBV5-1 to TRBJ1-6; 12 nucleotides agree with TRBD1. The V segment lost 2 bases and the J segment 9 bases; nucleotides outside the gene matches: 3. The CDR3 sequence is 15 residues long. Germline CDR1 reads SGHRS; CDR2 reads YFSETQ.

This clone showed up just a few times. The V gene is TRBV28, the J gene TRBJ1-2; no clear D. Germline CDR1 and CDR2: MDHEN and SYDVKM. V lost 5 bases, J lost 4 bases, and 8 bases lay in between. The CDR3 is 12 residues long. In nucleotides, the CDR3 is TGTGCCAGCAGTCCGGACTTCTATGGCTACACCTTC. This sequence encodes CASSPDFYGYTF.

The J gene is TRBJ2-7, the V gene TRBV10-3; 7 positions agree with TRBD1. Per the germline V gene, CDR1 is ENHRY and CDR2 is SYGVKD. V was clipped by 4 bases and J by 3 bases; unmatched bases: 9. The CDR3 covers 15 residues. CDR3 sequence reads: CAISGATGMSYEQYF. CDR3 bases: TGTGCCATCAGTGGTGCGACAGGGATGAGCTACGAGCAGTACTTC.

A few counts support this clone. CDR3 nucleotides: TGTGCCAGCAGCCCTCCCGGGTCCACCAATGAGCAGTTCTTC. This encodes CASSPPGSTNEQFF. V usage is TRBV9 and J usage is TRBJ2-1; D remains unclear. Germline CDR1 SGDLS, CDR2 YYNGEE. Trimming took off 4 bases at V and 6 bases at J, with 14 bases between the two ends. This CDR3 has 14 residues. The full variable domain, rest sourced from reference TRBV9 and TRBJ2-1, is DSGVTQTPKHLITATGQRVTLRCSPRSGDLSVYWYQQSLDQGLQFLIQYYNGEERAKGNILERFSAQQFPDLHSELNLSSLELGDSALYFCASSPPGSTNEQFFGPGTRLTVL.

The gene calls are TRBV7-2 and TRBJ1-2; D possibly corresponds to TRBD1 (5 bases). Germline loops: CDR1 SGHTA, CDR2 FQGNSA. V was clipped by 1 base and J by 2 bases, with 5 bases between them. This CDR3 is 13 amino acids long. The CDR3 DNA reads TGTGCCAGCAGCTTAGGACAGAACTATGGCTACACCTTC. This gives the protein CASSLGQNYGYTF.

This rearrangement joins TRBV19 to TRBJ1-1, with D tentatively TRBD1 (5 bases). Trimming removed 1 base from V and 1 base from J, with 7 bases in between. The V gene's germline CDR1 is LNHDA and CDR2 SQIVND (reference sequence). The CDR3 extends over 14 amino acids. The CDR3 region has the DNA TGTGCCAGTAGTATAGGGGGGGGGAACACTGAAGCTTTCTTT. Its translation: CASSIGGGNTEAFF.

This clone was observed a handful of times. This chain links TRBV27 with TRBJ2-7, with a possible D match to TRBD2 (7 bases). Deletions cut 5 bases from V and 7 bases from J, with 15 bases between. Germline lookup yields CDR1 MNHEY and CDR2 SMNVEV (reference sequence). This CDR3 contains 13 residues. Here the CDR3 reads CASSTGGLFEQYF. CDR3 sequence (DNA): TGTGCCAGCAGTACCGGGGGGCTGTTTGAGCAGTACTTC.

This clone came up once. Compared with germline, one end of the junction differs, possibly owing to a read error. The chain uses TRBV6-5 and TRBJ2-7; 7 bases are a match to TRBD2. Germline lookup yields CDR1 MNHEY and CDR2 SVGAGI. CDR3 length equals 15 residues. Here the CDR3 DNA reads TGCGCCAGCAGTTACCCGAGGCTAGCGGCCTACGAGCAGTACTTC. It encodes CASSYPRLAAYEQYF.

This clone was observed a few times. An end of the junction does not agree with germline; a read error may underlie this. The chain employs TRBV11-1 and TRBJ2-1; 7 bases agree with TRBD2. The CDR3 covers 17 residues. In germline, CDR1 is SGHAT, CDR2 FQDESV (reference sequence). CDR3 amino acids: CASSLARGGAGTFPRLF. The DNA for the CDR3 is TGTGCCAGCAGCTTAGCGCGGGGAGGGGCGGGGACCTTCCCCCGGCTCTTC.

This chain links TRBV5-1 with TRBJ2-2; possibly TRBD2 for D (5 bases). The length of the CDR3 is 13 residues. Germline V lookup: CDR1 SGHRS, CDR2 YFSETQ. The V gene lost 4 bases and the J gene lost 7 bases, with 11 bases spanning the gap. CDR3 nucleotide sequence: TGCGCCAGCAGCAGCCCAGGAGGCGGGGAGCTGTTTTTT. Translation: CASSSPGGGELFF.

The chain couples TRBV6-5 to TRBJ1-2, with D possibly matching TRBD1 (5 bases). This CDR3 region has 15 residues. Trimming removed 4 bases at V and 5 bases at J, with 17 bases between. Per germline, CDR1 MNHEY and CDR2 SVGAGI. The CDR3, as DNA: TGTGCCAGCAGTTTTAGTTCGGCAGGGCGGTATGGCTACACCTTC. As protein: CASSFSSAGRYGYTF.

This chain connects TRBV28 to TRBJ2-3; D ambiguous. Trimming shortened V by 6 bases and J by 2 bases, and 6 bases separated the two germline ends. Germline V gives CDR1 MDHEN, CDR2 SYDVKM. The CDR3 totals 12 residues. CDR3 in DNA: TGTGCCAGCAGGTATCTCACAGATACGCAGTATTTT. It encodes CASRYLTDTQYF.